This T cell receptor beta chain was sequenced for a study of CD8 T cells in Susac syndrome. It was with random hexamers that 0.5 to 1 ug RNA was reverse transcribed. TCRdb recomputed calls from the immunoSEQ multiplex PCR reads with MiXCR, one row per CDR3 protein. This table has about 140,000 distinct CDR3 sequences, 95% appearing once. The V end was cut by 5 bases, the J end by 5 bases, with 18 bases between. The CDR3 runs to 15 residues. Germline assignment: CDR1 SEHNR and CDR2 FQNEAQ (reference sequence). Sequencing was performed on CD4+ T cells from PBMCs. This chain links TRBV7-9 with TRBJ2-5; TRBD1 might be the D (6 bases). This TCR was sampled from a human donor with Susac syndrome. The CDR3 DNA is TGTGCCAGCAGCCAGGGACATTTTGGCGTGGAGACCCAGTACTTC. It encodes CASSQGHFGVETQYF. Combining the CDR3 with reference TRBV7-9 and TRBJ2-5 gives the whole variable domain DTGVSQNPRHKITKRGQNVTFRCDPISEHNRLYWYRQTLGQGPEFLTYFQNEAQLEKSRLLSDRFSAERPKGSFSTLEIQRTEQGDSAMYLCASSQGHFGVETQYFGPGTRLLVL.